These 8 T cell receptor beta chains originate from one sample sequenced in a study of cytomegalovirus exposure and HLA in healthy donors. PCR was performed using 60 Vbeta and 13 Jbeta primers. Some clones are missing from TCRdb's copy, which holds only in-frame ones; the method was immunoSEQ multiplex PCR. Here the sample spans about 160,000 clones, 65% to 90% being singletons. Sequencing input: PBMCs. The origin of the receptors is a man aged 45 to 65 in good health and CMV-seropositive.

The chain carries TRBV7-3 and TRBJ2-1; D is undetermined. Per germline, CDR1 SGHTA and CDR2 FQGTGA. The CDR3 consists of 15 residues. Deletions cut 7 bases from V and 5 bases from J, with 18 bases between. This CDR3 is CASIYLPTRHNEQFF. The CDR3 DNA is TGTGCCAGCATATACTTGCCGACCAGGCACAATGAGCAGTTCTTC.

The V gene is TRBV28, the J gene TRBJ1-2; D is unclear. In germline, CDR1 is MDHEN, CDR2 SYDVKM. Trimming left V 6 bases short and J 5 bases short, with 10 bases between. The CDR3 loop spans 12 amino acids. The CDR3: CASSSNSYGYTF. CDR3 nucleotides: TGTGCCAGCAGCTCCAACAGTTATGGCTACACCTTC.

The V gene is TRBV7-9, the J gene TRBJ2-3; 8 positions match TRBD2. The CDR3 consists of 14 residues. Germline V gene sequence: CDR1 SEHNR, CDR2 FQNEAQ (reference sequence). J lost 6 bases, V lost 2 bases, and 4 bases had no gene match. The DNA for the CDR3 is TGTGCCAGCAGCTTAACGGGGGGGTCCGATACGCAGTATTTT. It specifies CASSLTGGSDTQYF. Variable domain in full (rest from reference TRBV7-9 and TRBJ2-3): DTGVSQNPRHKITKRGQNVTFRCDPISEHNRLYWYRQTLGQGPEFLTYFQNEAQLEKSRLLSDRFSAERPKGSFSTLEIQRTEQGDSAMYLCASSLTGGSDTQYFGPGTRLTVL.

This clone was counted once. The V call is TRBV7-9, the J call TRBJ2-3; TRBD1 matches at 8 bases. The CDR3 spans 16 residues. J lost 3 bases, V lost 2 bases, and 7 bases had no gene match. Germline V gene sequence: CDR1 SEHNR, CDR2 FQNEAQ (reference sequence). The CDR3 is CASSLLPQGATDTQYF. The CDR3 region has the DNA TGTGCCAGCAGCTTACTCCCCCAGGGGGCAACAGATACGCAGTATTTT. The variable domain in full, completed from reference TRBV7-9 and TRBJ2-3, reads DTGVSQNPRHKITKRGQNVTFRCDPISEHNRLYWYRQTLGQGPEFLTYFQNEAQLEKSRLLSDRFSAERPKGSFSTLEIQRTEQGDSAMYLCASSLLPQGATDTQYFGPGTRLTVL.

A single count supports this clone. V usage is TRBV19 and J usage is TRBJ2-1; D may be TRBD1 (5 bases). Trimming shortened V by 0 bases and J by 2 bases, and 11 bases separated the two germline ends. The CDR3 consists of 16 residues. CDR1 is LNHDA, CDR2 SQIVND, per germline (reference sequence). CDR3 nucleotide sequence: TGTGCCAGTAGTATAGATATGGCAGGGACCTACAATGAGCAGTTCTTC. This translates into CASSIDMAGTYNEQFF.

This clone has a single count. This rearrangement joins TRBV6-6 to TRBJ2-7, with 7 bases aligning to TRBD1. Germline CDR1 MNHNY, CDR2 SVGAGI (reference sequence). Germline trimming cut 6 bases from V and 6 bases from J; bases unmatched to any gene: 14. This CDR3 has 15 residues. This CDR3 is CASSDLQGRGGEQYF. CDR3 sequence (DNA): TGTGCCAGCAGCGACCTACAGGGGAGAGGGGGCGAGCAGTACTTC.

A remark on this clone: The sample holds other DNA sequences that translate to the same CDR3. The rearrangement uses TRBV7-9 and TRBJ2-7; D is ambiguous. The ends were cut back, 1 base at V and 3 bases at J, with 4 bases in the middle. The CDR3 extends over 12 amino acids. The germline V gene has CDR1 SEHNR and CDR2 FQNEAQ (reference sequence). Written as DNA, the CDR3 is TGTGCCAGCAGCTTAGGTAGCTACGAGCAGTACTTC. Translation: CASSLGSYEQYF. Using reference TRBV7-9 and TRBJ2-7 for the parts outside the CDR3, the full variable domain is DTGVSQNPRHKITKRGQNVTFRCDPISEHNRLYWYRQTLGQGPEFLTYFQNEAQLEKSRLLSDRFSAERPKGSFSTLEIQRTEQGDSAMYLCASSLGSYEQYFGPGTRLTVT.

The chain is built from TRBV7-8 and TRBJ2-7; 12 bases are a match to TRBD2. Germline V lookup: CDR1 SGHVS, CDR2 FQNEAQ. Trimming at V came to 5 bases and at J to 1 base, leaving 6 bases not matched to a gene. CDR3 length equals 16 residues. CDR3 loop: CASSPSGGALSYEQYF. The CDR3 DNA reads TGTGCCAGCAGCCCTAGCGGGGGGGCCTTGTCCTACGAGCAGTACTTC.